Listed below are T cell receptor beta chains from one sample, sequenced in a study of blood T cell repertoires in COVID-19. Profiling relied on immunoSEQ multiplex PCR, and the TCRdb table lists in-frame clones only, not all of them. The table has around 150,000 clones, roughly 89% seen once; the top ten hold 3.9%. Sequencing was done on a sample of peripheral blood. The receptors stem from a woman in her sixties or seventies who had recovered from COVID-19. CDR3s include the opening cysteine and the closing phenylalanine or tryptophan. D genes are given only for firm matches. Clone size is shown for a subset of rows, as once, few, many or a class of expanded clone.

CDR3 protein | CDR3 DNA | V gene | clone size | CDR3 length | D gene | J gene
CASSQERGLSEQYF | TGTGCCAGCAGCCAAGAACGGGGTCTCAGCGAGCAGTACTTC | TRBV14 | few | 14 | . | TRBJ2-7
CASRGQLSGNTIYF | TGTGCCAGCCGAGGACAGCTCTCTGGAAACACCATATATTTT | TRBV2 | . | 14 | . | TRBJ1-3
CASRRTGELFF | TGTGCCAGCCGGCGGACCGGGGAGCTGTTTTTT | TRBV28 | . | 11 | . | TRBJ2-2
CAWSILQGNSPLHF | TGTGCCTGGAGTATTTTACAGGGGAATTCACCCCTCCACTTT | TRBV30 | . | 14 | TRBD1 | TRBJ1-6
CASSLEAGLSGFF | TGTGCCAGCAGCTTGGAGGCAGGGTTGTCGGGTTTCTTT | TRBV5-4 | . | 13 | . | TRBJ1-1
CASSYMPLQGIAFF | TGTGCCAGCAGTTACATGCCGCTGCAGGGGATAGCTTTCTTT | TRBV6-5 | few | 14 | . | TRBJ1-1
CASSVGVAGQETQYF | TGTGCCAGCAGCGTAGGGGTAGCTGGGCAAGAGACCCAGTACTTC | TRBV9 | . | 15 | . | TRBJ2-5
CASSGIGGSSNTGELFF | TGTGCCAGCAGTGGGATTGGGGGGAGTTCGAACACCGGGGAGCTGTTTTTT | TRBV6-2/TRBV6-3 | . | 17 | . | TRBJ2-2
CASSRTGKDTEAFF | TGCGCCAGCAGCCGGACTGGAAAGGACACTGAAGCTTTCTTT | TRBV10-1 | . | 14 | . | TRBJ1-1
CAIRQGLASNSPLHF | TGTGCCATCAGACAGGGCCTGGCCAGCAATTCACCCCTCCACTTT | TRBV10-3 | . | 15 | . | TRBJ1-6
CASSLEGTTLDTQYF | TGTGCCAGCAGCTTAGAGGGGACTACATTGGATACGCAGTATTTT | TRBV7-6 | . | 15 | TRBD2 | TRBJ2-3
CASSLGTGAVETQYF | TGTGCCAGCAGCTTGGGGACAGGGGCGGTAGAGACCCAGTACTTC | TRBV7-9 | . | 15 | TRBD1 | TRBJ2-5
CASSTKTGAFEAFF | TGTGCCAGTTCGACAAAGACAGGGGCCTTTGAAGCTTTCTTT | TRBV6-5 | . | 14 | TRBD1 | TRBJ1-1